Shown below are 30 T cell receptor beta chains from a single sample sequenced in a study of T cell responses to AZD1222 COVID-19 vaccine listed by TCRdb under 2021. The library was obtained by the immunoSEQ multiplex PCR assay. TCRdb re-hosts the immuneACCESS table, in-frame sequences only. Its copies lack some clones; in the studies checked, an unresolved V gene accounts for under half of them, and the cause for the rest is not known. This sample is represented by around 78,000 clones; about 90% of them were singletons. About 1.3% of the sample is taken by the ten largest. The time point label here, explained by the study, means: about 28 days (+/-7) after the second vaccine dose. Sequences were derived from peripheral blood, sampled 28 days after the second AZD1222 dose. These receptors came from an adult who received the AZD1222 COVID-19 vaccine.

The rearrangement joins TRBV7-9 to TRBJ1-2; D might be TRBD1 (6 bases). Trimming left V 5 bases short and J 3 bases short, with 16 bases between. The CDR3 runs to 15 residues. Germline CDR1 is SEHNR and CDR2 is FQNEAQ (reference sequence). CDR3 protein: CASSPRGRGDYGYTF. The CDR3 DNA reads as TGTGCCAGCAGCCCGCGGGGGCGAGGAGACTATGGCTACACCTTC.

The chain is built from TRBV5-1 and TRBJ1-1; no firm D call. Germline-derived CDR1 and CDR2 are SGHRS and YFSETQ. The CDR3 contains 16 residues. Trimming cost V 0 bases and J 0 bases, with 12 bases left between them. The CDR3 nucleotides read TGCGCCAGCAGCTTGGGTACGCAGGCGGTGAACACTGAAGCTTTCTTT. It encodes CASSLGTQAVNTEAFF. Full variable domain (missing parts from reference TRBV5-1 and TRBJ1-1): KAGVTQTPRYLIKTRGQQVTLSCSPISGHRSVSWYQQTPGQGLQFLFEYFSETQRNKGNFPGRFSGRQFSNSRSEMNVSTLELGDSALYLCASSLGTQAVNTEAFFGQGTRLTVV.

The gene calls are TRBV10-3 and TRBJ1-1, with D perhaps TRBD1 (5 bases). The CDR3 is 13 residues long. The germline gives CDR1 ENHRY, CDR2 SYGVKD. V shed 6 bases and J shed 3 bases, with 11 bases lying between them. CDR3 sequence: CAIRVLGDTEAFF. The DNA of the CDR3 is TGTGCCATCAGAGTCCTAGGGGACACTGAAGCTTTCTTT.

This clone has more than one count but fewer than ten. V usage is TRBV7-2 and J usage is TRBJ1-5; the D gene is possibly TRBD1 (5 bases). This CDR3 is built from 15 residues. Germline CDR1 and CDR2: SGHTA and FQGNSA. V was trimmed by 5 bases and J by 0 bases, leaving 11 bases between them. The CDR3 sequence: CASSPRDNSNQPQHF. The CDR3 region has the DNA TGTGCCAGCAGCCCCAGGGATAATAGCAATCAGCCCCAGCATTTT.

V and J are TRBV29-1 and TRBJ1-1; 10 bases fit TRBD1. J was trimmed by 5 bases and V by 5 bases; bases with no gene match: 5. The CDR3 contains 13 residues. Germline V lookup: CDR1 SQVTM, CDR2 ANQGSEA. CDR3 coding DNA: TGCAGCGTTCGAGGGGGACAGGGGACTGAAGCTTTCTTT. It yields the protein CSVRGGQGTEAFF.

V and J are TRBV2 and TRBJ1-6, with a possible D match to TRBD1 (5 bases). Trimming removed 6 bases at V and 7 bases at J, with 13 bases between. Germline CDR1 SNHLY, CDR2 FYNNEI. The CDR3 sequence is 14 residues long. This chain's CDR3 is CASSARALNSPLHF. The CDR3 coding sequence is TGTGCCAGCAGCGCCAGGGCTCTCAATTCACCCCTCCACTTT.

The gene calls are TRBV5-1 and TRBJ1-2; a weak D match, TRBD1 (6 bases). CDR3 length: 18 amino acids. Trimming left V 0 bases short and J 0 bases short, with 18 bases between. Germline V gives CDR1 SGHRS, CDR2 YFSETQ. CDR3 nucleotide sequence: TGCGCCAGCAGCTTGGTCCCCCCTCAACAGGGAGCTAACTATGGCTACACCTTC. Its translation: CASSLVPPQQGANYGYTF.

As DNA, the CDR3 is TGTGCCAGCACCGGGACTAGGAACACCGGGGAGCTGTTTTTT. Translating it yields CASTGTRNTGELFF. This chain uses TRBV19 with TRBJ2-2; 8 bases are a match to TRBD2. The germline gives CDR1 LNHDA, CDR2 SQIVND (reference sequence). The CDR3 is 14 residues long. The trim removed 9 bases at V and 1 base at J, leaving 4 bases unmatched.

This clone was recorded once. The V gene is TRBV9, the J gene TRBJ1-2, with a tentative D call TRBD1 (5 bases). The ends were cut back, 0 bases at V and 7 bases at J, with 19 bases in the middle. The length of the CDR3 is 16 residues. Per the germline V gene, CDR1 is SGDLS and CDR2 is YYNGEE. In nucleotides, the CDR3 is TGTGCCAGCAGCGTAGGTTTAAAGGGAGGGGATGGTGGCTACACCTTC. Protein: CASSVGLKGGDGGYTF.

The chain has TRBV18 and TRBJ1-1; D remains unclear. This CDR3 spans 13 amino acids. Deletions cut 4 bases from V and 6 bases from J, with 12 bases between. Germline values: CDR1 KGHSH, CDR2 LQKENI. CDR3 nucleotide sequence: TGTGCCAGCTCACGAGACCAGATGGCTGAAGCTTTCTTT. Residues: CASSRDQMAEAFF.

CDR3 region: CASSQDFGQPQHF. CDR3 DNA: TGTGCCAGCAGCCAAGACTTCGGGCAGCCCCAGCATTTT. This chain uses TRBV3-1 (or the pseudogene TRBV3-2) with TRBJ1-5; D unclear. Trimming took 0 bases from V and 7 from J, leaving 7 bases between them. Per the germline V gene, CDR1 is LGHDT and CDR2 is YNNKEL (reference sequence). This CDR3 spans 13 amino acids.

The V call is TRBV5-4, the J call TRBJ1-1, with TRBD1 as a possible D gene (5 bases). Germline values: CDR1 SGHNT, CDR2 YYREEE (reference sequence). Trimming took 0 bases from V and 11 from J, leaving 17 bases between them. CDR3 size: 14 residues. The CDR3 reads CASSLVSQGASAFF. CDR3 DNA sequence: TGTGCCAGCAGCTTGGTTAGCCAGGGTGCTTCGGCTTTCTTT.

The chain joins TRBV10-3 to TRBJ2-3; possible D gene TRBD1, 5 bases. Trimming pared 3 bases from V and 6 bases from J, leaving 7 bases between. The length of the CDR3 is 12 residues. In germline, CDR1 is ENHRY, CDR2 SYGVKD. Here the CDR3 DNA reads TGTGCCATCAGTGAATCAGGGGATACGCAGTATTTT. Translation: CAISESGDTQYF.

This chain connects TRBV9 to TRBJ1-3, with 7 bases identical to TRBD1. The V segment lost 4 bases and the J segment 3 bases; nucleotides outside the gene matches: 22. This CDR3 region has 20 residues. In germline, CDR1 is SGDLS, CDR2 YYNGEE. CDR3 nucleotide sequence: TGTGCCAGCAGCCCCCCTCCTAACAGGGGTATATCATCTCTTGGAAACACCATATATTTT. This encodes CASSPPPNRGISSLGNTIYF. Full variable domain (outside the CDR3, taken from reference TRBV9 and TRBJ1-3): DSGVTQTPKHLITATGQRVTLRCSPRSGDLSVYWYQQSLDQGLQFLIQYYNGEERAKGNILERFSAQQFPDLHSELNLSSLELGDSALYFCASSPPPNRGISSLGNTIYFGEGSWLTVV.

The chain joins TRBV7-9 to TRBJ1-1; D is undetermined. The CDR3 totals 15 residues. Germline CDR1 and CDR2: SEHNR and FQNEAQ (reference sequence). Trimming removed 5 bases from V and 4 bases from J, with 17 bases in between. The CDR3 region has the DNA TGTGCCAGCAGCATCCACCGGGAGGAAAGCACTGAAGCTTTCTTT. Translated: CASSIHREESTEAFF.

CDR3 protein: CASSLGSGTGQPQHF. The CDR3 DNA sequence: TGTGCCAGCAGCTTAGGATCAGGGACCGGTCAGCCCCAGCATTTT. The chain is built from TRBV11-2 and TRBJ1-5; weak D call: TRBD1 (5 bases). V lost 1 base, J lost 6 bases, and 13 bases lay in between. Germline lookup yields CDR1 SGHAT and CDR2 FQNNGV. The CDR3 covers 15 residues.

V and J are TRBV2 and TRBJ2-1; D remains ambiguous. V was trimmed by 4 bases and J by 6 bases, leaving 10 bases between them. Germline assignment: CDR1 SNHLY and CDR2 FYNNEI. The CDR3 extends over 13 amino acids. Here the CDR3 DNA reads TGTGCCAGCAGTGCTTTGGAATTCAATGAGCAGTTCTTC. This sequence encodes CASSALEFNEQFF.

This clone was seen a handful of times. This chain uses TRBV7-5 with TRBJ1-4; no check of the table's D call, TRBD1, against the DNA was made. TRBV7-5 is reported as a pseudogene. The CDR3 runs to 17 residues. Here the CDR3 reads CVRSLDHWGQPHEKLFF. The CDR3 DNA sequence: TGTGTCAGAAGCTTAGATCATTGGGGACAGCCCCATGAAAAACTGTTTTTT.

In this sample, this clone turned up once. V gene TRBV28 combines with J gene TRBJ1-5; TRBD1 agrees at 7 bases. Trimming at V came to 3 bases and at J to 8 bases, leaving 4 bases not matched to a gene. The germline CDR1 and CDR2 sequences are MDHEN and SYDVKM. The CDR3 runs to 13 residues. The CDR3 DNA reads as TGTGCCAGCAGTTTGGGGACAGTTAAGCCCCAGCATTTT. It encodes CASSLGTVKPQHF.

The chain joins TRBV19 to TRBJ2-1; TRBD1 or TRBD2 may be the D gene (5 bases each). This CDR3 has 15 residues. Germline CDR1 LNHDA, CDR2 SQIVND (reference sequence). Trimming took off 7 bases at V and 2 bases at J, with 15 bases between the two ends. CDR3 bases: TGTGCCAGTACCCAGGTATTGGGACCCTACAATGAGCAGTTCTTC. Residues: CASTQVLGPYNEQFF.

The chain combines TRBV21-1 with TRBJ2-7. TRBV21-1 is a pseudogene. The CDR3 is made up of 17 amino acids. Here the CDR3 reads CASSKTALPRANYEQYF. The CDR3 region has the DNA TGTGCCAGCAGCAAAACTGCCCTCCCACGGGCCAACTACGAGCAGTACTTC.

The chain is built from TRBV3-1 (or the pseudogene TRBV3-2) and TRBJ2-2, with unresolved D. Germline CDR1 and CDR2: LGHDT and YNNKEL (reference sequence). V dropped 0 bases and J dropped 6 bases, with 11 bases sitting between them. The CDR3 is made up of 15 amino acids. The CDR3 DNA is TGTGCCAGCAGCCAAGATTTTTTAATGGCCGGGGAGCTGTTTTTT. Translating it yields CASSQDFLMAGELFF.

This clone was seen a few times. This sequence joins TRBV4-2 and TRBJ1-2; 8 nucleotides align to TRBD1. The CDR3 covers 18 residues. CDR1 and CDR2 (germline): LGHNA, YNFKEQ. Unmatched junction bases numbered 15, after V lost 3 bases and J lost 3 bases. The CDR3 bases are TGTGCCAGCAGCCACCCCTCCTGGGCAGACAGGGGACACTATGGCTACACCTTC. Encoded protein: CASSHPSWADRGHYGYTF.

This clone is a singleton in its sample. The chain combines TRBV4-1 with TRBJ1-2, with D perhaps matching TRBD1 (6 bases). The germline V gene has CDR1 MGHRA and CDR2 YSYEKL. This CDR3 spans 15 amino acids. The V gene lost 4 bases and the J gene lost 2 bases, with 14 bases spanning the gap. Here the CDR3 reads CASSRSGQSNYGYTF. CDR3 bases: TGCGCCAGCAGCCGGTCCGGACAGTCAAACTATGGCTACACCTTC.

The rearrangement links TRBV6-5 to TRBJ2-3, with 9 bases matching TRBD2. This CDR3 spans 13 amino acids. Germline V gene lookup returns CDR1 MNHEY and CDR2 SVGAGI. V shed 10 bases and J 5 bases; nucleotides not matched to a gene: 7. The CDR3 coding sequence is TGTGCCACCACGGGACTAGCAATAGATACGCAGTATTTT. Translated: CATTGLAIDTQYF.

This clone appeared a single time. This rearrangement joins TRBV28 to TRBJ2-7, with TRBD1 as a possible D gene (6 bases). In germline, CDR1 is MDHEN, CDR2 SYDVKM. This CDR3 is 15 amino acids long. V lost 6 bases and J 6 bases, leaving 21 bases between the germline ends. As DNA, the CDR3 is TGTGCCAGCAGGGTAGCCGGGACACGGAGATCCGAGCAGTACTTC. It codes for CASRVAGTRRSEQYF.

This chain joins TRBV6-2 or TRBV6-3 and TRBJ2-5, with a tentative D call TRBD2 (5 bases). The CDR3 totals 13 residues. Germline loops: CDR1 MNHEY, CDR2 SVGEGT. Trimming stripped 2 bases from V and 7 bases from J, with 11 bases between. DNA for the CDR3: TGTGCCAGCAGTTACCTACGGGAAGGGACCCAGTACTTC. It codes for CASSYLREGTQYF.

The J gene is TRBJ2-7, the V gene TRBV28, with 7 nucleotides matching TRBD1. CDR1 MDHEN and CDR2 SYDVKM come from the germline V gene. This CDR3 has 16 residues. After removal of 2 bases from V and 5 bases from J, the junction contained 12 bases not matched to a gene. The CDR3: CASSLRGLQVLDEQYF. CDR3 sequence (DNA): TGTGCCAGCAGTTTAAGGGGGCTTCAAGTGTTGGACGAGCAGTACTTC.

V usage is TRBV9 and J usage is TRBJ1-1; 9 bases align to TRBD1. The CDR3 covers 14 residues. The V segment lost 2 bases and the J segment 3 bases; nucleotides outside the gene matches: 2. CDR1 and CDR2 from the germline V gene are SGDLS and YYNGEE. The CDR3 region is CASSVRTGDTEAFF. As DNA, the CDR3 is TGTGCCAGCAGCGTGCGGACAGGGGACACTGAAGCTTTCTTT.

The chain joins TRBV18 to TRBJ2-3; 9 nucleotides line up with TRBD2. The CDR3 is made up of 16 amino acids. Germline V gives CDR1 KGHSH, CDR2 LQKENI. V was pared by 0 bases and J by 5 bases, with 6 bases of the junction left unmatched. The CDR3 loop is CASSPPASGVGDTQYF. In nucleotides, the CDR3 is TGTGCCAGCTCACCACCGGCTAGCGGGGTGGGAGATACGCAGTATTTT.